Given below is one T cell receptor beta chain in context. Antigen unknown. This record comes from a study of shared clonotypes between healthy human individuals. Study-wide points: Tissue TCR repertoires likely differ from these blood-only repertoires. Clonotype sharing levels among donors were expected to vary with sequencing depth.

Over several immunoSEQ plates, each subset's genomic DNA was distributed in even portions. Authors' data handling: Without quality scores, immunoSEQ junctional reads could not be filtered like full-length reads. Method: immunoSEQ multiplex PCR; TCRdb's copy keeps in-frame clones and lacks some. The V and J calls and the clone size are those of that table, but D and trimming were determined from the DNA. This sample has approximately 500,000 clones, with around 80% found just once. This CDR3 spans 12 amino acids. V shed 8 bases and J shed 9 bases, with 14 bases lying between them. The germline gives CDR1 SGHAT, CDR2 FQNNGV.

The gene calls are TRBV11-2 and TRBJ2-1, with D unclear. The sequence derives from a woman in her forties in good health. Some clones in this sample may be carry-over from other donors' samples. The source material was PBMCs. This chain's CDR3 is CASGRDLGEQFF. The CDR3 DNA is TGTGCCAGCGGACGAGATCTGGGTGAGCAGTTCTTC. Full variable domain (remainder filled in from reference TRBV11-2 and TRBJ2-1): EAGVAQSPRYKIIEKRQSVAFWCNPISGHATLYWYQQILGQGPKLLIQFQNNGVVDDSQLPKDRFSAERLKGVDSTLKIQPAKLEDSAVYLCASGRDLGEQFFGPGTRLTVL.